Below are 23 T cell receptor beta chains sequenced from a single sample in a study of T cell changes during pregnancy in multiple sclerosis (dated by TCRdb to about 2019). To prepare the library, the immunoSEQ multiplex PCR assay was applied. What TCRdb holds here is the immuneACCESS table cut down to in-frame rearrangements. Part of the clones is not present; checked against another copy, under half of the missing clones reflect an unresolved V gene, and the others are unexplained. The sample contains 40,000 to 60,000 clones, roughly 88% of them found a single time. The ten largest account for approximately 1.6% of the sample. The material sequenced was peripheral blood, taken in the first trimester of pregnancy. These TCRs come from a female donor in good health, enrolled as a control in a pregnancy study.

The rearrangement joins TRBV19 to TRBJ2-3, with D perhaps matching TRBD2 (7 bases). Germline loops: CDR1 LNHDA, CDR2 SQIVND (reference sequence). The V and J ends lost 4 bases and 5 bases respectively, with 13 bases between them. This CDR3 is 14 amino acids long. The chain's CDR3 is CASSSRGGEDTQYF. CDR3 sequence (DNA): TGTGCCAGTAGTAGTCGCGGGGGCGAAGATACGCAGTATTTT.

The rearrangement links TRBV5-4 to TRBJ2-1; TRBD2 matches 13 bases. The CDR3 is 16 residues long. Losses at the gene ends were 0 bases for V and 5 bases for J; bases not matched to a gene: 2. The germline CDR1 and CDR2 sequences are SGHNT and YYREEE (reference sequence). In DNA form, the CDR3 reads TGTGCCAGCAGCTTGGGTGGACTAGCGGGGGACAATGAGCAGTTCTTC. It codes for CASSLGGLAGDNEQFF. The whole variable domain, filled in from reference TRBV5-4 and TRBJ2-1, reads ETGVTQSPTHLIKTRGQQVTLRCSSQSGHNTVSWYQQALGQGPQFIFQYYREEENGRGNFPPRFSGLQFPNYSSELNVNALELDDSALYLCASSLGGLAGDNEQFFGPGTRLTVL.

The DNA of the CDR3 is TGTGCCAGCAGTTTATTCAGGGCCTCCTATGGCTACACCTTC. Translation: CASSLFRASYGYTF. This chain joins TRBV28 and TRBJ1-2; maybe TRBD1 (5 bases). This CDR3 contains 14 residues. V was pared by 1 base and J by 4 bases, with 10 bases between. From germline, CDR1 is MDHEN and CDR2 SYDVKM.

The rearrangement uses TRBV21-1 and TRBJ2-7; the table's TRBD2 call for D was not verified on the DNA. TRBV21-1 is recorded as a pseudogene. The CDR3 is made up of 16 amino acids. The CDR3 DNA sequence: TGTGCCAGCAGCACGGGGGAGAGCTTTAACTCCTACGAGCAGTACTTC. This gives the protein CASSTGESFNSYEQYF.

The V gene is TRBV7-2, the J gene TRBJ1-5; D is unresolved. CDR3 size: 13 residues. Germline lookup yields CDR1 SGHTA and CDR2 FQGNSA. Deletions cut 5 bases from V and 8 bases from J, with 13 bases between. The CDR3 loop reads CASSLARSEPQHF. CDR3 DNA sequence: TGTGCCAGCAGCCTCGCACGCAGCGAGCCCCAGCATTTT.

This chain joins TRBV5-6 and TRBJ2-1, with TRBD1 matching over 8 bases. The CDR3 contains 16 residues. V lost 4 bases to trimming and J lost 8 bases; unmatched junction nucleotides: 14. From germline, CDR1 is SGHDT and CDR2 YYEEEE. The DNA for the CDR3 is TGTGCCAGCAGCGCGAAGCCCAGGGGGCTGCGAGATGAGCAGTTCTTC. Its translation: CASSAKPRGLRDEQFF.

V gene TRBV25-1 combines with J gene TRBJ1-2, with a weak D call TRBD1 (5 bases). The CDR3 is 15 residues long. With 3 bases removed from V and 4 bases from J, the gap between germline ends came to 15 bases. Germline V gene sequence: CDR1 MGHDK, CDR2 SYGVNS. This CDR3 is CASSDQEGFRYGYTF. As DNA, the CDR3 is TGTGCCAGCAGTGATCAGGAGGGGTTTCGCTATGGCTACACCTTC.

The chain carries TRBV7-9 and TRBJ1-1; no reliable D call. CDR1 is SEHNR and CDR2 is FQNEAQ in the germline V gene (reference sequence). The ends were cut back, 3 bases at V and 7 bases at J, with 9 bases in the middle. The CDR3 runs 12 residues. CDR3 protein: CASSLWASEAFF. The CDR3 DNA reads TGTGCCAGCAGCTTGTGGGCCAGTGAAGCTTTCTTT.

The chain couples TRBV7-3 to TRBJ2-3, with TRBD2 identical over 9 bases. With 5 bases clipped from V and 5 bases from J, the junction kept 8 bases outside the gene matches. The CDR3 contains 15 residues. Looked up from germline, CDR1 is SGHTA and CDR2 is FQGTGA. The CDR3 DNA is TGTGCCAGCAGCGACGGCGGGAGGGCCGGAGATACGCAGTATTTT. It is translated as CASSDGGRAGDTQYF.

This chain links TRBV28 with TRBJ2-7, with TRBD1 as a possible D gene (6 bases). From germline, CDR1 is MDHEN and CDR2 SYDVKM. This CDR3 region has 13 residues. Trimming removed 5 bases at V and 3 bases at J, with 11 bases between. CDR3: CASSPGVRYEQYF. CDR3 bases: TGTGCCAGCAGTCCAGGGGTACGCTACGAGCAGTACTTC.

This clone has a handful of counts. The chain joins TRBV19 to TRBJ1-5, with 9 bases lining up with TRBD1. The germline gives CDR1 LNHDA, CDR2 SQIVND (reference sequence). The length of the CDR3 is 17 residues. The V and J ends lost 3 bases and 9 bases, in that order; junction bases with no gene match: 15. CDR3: CASSIFPRTGEVRPQHF. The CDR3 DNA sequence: TGTGCCAGTAGTATCTTCCCGCGGACAGGGGAGGTCCGGCCCCAGCATTTT.

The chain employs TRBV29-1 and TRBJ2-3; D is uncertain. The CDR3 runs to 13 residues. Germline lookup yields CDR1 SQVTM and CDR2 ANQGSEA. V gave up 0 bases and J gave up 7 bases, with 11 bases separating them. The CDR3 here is CSVEDVQLYTQYF. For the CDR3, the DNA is TGCAGCGTTGAAGATGTACAGTTATATACGCAGTATTTT.

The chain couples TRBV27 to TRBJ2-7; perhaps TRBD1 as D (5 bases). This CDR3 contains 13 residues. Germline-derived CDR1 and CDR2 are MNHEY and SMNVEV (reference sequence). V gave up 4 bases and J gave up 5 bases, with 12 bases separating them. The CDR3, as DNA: TGTGCCAGCAGTTCCCAGGGTATACACGAGCAGTACTTC. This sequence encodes CASSSQGIHEQYF.

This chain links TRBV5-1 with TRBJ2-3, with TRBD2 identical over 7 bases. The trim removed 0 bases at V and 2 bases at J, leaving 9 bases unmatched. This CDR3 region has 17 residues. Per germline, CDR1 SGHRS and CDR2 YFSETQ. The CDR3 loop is CASSLAALAAPTDTQYF. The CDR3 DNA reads TGCGCCAGCAGCTTGGCAGCTCTAGCGGCCCCCACAGATACGCAGTATTTT.

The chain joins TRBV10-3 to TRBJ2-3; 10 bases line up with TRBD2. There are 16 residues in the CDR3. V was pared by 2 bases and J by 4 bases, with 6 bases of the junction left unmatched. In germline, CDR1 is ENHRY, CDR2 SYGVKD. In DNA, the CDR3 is TGTGCCATCAGTGAGGGAGCGGGGGGGCCAGCAGATACGCAGTATTTT. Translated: CAISEGAGGPADTQYF.

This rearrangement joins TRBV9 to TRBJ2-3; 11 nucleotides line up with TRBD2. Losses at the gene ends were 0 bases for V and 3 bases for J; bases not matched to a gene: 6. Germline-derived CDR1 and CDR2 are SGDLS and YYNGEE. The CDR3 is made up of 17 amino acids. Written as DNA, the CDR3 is TGTGCCAGCAGCGTAGGTGGTAGCGGGGGGGCTACAGATACGCAGTATTTT. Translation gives CASSVGGSGGATDTQYF.

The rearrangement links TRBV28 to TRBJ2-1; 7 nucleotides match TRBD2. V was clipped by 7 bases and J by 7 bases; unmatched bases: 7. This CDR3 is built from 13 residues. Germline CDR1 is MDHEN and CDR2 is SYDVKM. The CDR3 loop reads CASTWEGPNEQFF. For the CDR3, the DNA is TGTGCCAGCACGTGGGAGGGCCCGAATGAGCAGTTCTTC.

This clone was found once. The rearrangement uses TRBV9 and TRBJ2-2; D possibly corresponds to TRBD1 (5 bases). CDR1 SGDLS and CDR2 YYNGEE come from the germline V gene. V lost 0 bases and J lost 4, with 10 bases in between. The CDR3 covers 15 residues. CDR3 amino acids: CASSVAGYITGELFF. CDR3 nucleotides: TGTGCCAGCAGCGTAGCAGGGTATATCACCGGGGAGCTGTTTTTT.

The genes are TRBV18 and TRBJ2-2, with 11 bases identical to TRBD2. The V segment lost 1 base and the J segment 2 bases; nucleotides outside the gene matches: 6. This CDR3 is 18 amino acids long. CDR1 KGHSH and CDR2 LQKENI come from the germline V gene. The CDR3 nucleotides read TGTGCCAGCTCACCACGGGGACTAGCGGAAGGAAACACCGGGGAGCTGTTTTTT. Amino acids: CASSPRGLAEGNTGELFF.

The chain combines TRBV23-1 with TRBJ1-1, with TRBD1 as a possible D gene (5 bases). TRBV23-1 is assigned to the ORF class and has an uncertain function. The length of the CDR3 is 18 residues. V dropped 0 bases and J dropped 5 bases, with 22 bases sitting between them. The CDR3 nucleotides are TGCGCCAGCAGTCAATCATTAAGGCGGGGGGGGGAAGGGACTGAAGCTTTCTTT. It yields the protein CASSQSLRRGGEGTEAFF.

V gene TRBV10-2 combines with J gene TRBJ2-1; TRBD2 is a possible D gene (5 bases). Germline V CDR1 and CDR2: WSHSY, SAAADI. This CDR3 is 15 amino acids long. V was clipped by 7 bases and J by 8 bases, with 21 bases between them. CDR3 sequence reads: CASTFSEYRRYEQFF. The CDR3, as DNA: TGCGCCAGCACTTTTTCGGAATACCGGAGGTATGAGCAGTTCTTC.

The DNA of the CDR3 is TGTGCCGGCGGGCGCCCTGAGAACACTGAAGCTTTCTTT. Its translation is CAGGRPENTEAFF. The chain is built from TRBV7-9 and TRBJ1-1, with D unclear. The length of the CDR3 is 13 residues. The V and J ends lost 11 bases and 1 base respectively, with 14 bases between them. Germline V CDR1 and CDR2: SEHNR, FQNEAQ (reference sequence).

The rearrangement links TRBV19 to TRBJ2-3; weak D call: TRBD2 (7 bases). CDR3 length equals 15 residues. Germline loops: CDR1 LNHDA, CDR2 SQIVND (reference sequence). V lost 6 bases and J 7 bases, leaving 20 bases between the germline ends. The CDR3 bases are TGTGCCAGTAGCACAGGGCAGGGGAGGGGCAATACGCAGTATTTT. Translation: CASSTGQGRGNTQYF. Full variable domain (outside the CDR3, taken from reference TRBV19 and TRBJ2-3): DGGITQSPKYLFRKEGQNVTLSCEQNLNHDAMYWYRQDPGQGLRLIYYSQIVNDFQKGDIAEGYSVSREKKESFPLTVTSAQKNPTAFYLCASSTGQGRGNTQYFGPGTRLTVL.